What follows are 28 T cell receptor beta chains derived from one specimen sequenced in a study of technical replicates of blood from a handful of donors. Clones were sequenced by immunoSEQ multiplex PCR, and TCRdb holds only the in-frame ones, with some missing. There are roughly 85,000 clones in the sample; roughly 94% occur only once, and over 0.2% lies in the top ten. Sequencing input: T cells isolated from PBMCs. These TCRs come from a human donor in good health.

As for this clone: The junction differs from germline at one of its ends, possibly a read error. This chain joins TRBV5-6 and TRBJ2-7; possible D gene TRBD1, 6 bases. The CDR3 contains 11 residues. Germline V gives CDR1 SGHDT, CDR2 YYEEEE. This CDR3 reads CASSKDGTNTF. The CDR3 nucleotides read TGTGCCAGCAGCAAAGACGGGACAAACACGTTC. The full variable domain, rest sourced from reference TRBV5-6 and TRBJ2-7, is DAGVTQSPTHLIKTRGQQVTLRCSPKSGHDTVSWYQQALGQGPQFIFQYYEEEERQRGNFPDRFSGHQFPNYSSELNVNALLLGDSALYLCASSKDGTNTFGPGTRLTVT.

The gene calls are TRBV6-6 and TRBJ1-5; tentative D call: TRBD1 (6 bases). The CDR3 loop spans 13 amino acids. Germline V CDR1 and CDR2: MNHNY, SVGAGI (reference sequence). V shed 5 bases and J shed 11 bases, with 16 bases lying between them. This CDR3 is CASSGGQLLSQHF. As DNA, the CDR3 is TGTGCCAGCAGTGGTGGACAGCTCCTGTCCCAGCATTTT.

The CDR3 DNA is TGTGCCGGAGGGGTAATCGAGGAAAAACTGTTTTTT. This translates into CAGGVIEEKLFF. V gene TRBV2 combines with J gene TRBJ1-4, with a possible D match to TRBD1 (5 bases). Germline CDR1 SNHLY, CDR2 FYNNEI. Trimming shortened V by 11 bases and J by 8 bases, and 15 bases separated the two germline ends. The CDR3 is 12 residues long.

The J gene is TRBJ1-3, the V gene TRBV4-1; TRBD1 matches at 7 bases. Losses at the gene ends were 1 base for V and 3 bases for J; bases not matched to a gene: 9. The germline V gene encodes CDR1 MGHRA and CDR2 YSYEKL. The CDR3 contains 17 residues. The CDR3 loop is CASSQVQKRGRGNTIYF. The CDR3 nucleotides read TGCGCCAGCAGCCAAGTTCAGAAAAGGGGGCGTGGAAACACCATATATTTT.

The chain recombines TRBV7-8 with TRBJ2-1, with 10 positions matching TRBD2. The J segment lost 6 bases and the V segment lost 0 bases, leaving 2 bases of the junction unmatched. CDR3 length equals 15 residues. CDR1 is SGHVS and CDR2 is FQNEAQ in the germline V gene. The CDR3 nucleotides read TGTGCCAGCAGCTTAGCGCTAGCGGGAGCCAATGAGCAGTTCTTC. It translates to CASSLALAGANEQFF.

The rearrangement links TRBV13 to TRBJ2-7, with 8 bases that match TRBD2. Per the germline V gene, CDR1 is PRHDT and CDR2 is FYEKMQ (reference sequence). The junction had 6 bases not matched to a gene; V was cut back by 5 bases and J by 6 bases. The CDR3 length is 13 residues. This CDR3 is CASSQVRGVEQYF. In DNA, the CDR3 is TGTGCCAGCAGCCAGGTGCGGGGGGTCGAGCAGTACTTC.

The V call is TRBV19, the J call TRBJ2-3; D not resolved. CDR3 length: 13 amino acids. The germline V and J ends were trimmed by 8 bases and 2 bases, with 11 bases remaining between them. From germline, CDR1 is LNHDA and CDR2 SQIVND (reference sequence). CDR3 DNA sequence: TGTGCCAGTTCGACACGCACCACAGATACGCAGTATTTT. Translating it yields CASSTRTTDTQYF.

This clone was seen a single time. The chain links TRBV19 to TRBJ2-2; no clear D gene. Trimming took 3 bases from V and 4 from J, leaving 12 bases between them. The germline gives CDR1 LNHDA, CDR2 SQIVND (reference sequence). This CDR3 is 15 amino acids long. CDR3 loop: CASSMQDSITGELFF. CDR3 in DNA: TGTGCCAGTAGTATGCAAGACTCTATCACCGGGGAGCTGTTTTTT.

V usage is TRBV19 and J usage is TRBJ2-1; 8 bases are a match to TRBD2. The CDR3 covers 16 residues. CDR1 is LNHDA and CDR2 is SQIVND in the germline V gene (reference sequence). J gave up 8 bases and V 1 base, and 10 bases lay outside the gene matches. CDR3 nucleotides: TGTGCCAGTAGTATAGGAGTCGGACTAGCAAATCATGAGCAGTTCTTC. Translation gives CASSIGVGLANHEQFF.

The chain uses TRBV6-5 and TRBJ2-3, with TRBD2 as a possible D gene (5 bases). The CDR3 sequence is 14 residues long. Trimming removed 4 bases at V and 5 bases at J, with 13 bases between. Germline assignment: CDR1 MNHEY and CDR2 SVGAGI. CDR3 residues: CASSSPGRGDTQYF. CDR3 in DNA: TGTGCCAGCAGTTCTCCAGGTCGGGGAGATACGCAGTATTTT.

This clone was recorded only once. This rearrangement joins TRBV19 to TRBJ1-1; D perhaps matches TRBD1 (5 bases). The V gene lost 0 bases and the J gene lost 6 bases, with 11 bases spanning the gap. Germline CDR1 and CDR2: LNHDA and SQIVND (reference sequence). The CDR3 sequence is 14 residues long. The CDR3: CASSIDRVDPEAFF. The DNA of the CDR3 is TGTGCCAGTAGTATAGACAGGGTTGATCCTGAAGCTTTCTTT. The variable domain in full, with the rest retrieved from reference TRBV19 and TRBJ1-1, is DGGITQSPKYLFRKEGQNVTLSCEQNLNHDAMYWYRQDPGQGLRLIYYSQIVNDFQKGDIAEGYSVSREKKESFPLTVTSAQKNPTAFYLCASSIDRVDPEAFFGQGTRLTVV.

The chain couples TRBV5-4 to TRBJ1-2; 9 bases fit TRBD1. Per germline, CDR1 SGHNT and CDR2 YYREEE (reference sequence). This CDR3 contains 14 residues. J gave up 7 bases and V 1 base, and 5 bases lay outside the gene matches. CDR3 protein: CASSLPDRGGGYTF. DNA of the CDR3: TGTGCCAGCAGCTTGCCGGACAGGGGCGGTGGCTACACCTTC. Full variable domain (missing parts from reference TRBV5-4 and TRBJ1-2): ETGVTQSPTHLIKTRGQQVTLRCSSQSGHNTVSWYQQALGQGPQFIFQYYREEENGRGNFPPRFSGLQFPNYSSELNVNALELDDSALYLCASSLPDRGGGYTFGSGTRLTVV.

The V call is TRBV15, the J call TRBJ2-7, with TRBD1 as a possible D gene (6 bases). Germline V gives CDR1 LNHNV, CDR2 YYDKDF (reference sequence). This CDR3 is 14 amino acids long. The V end was cut by 3 bases, the J end by 3 bases, with 12 bases between. This CDR3 is CATSSRDTIYEQYF. The CDR3 DNA reads TGTGCCACCAGCAGCCGGGACACAATCTACGAGCAGTACTTC.

The rearrangement links TRBV25-1 to TRBJ1-2; D gene uncertain. The CDR3 is 15 amino acids. With 3 bases removed from V and 8 bases from J, the gap between germline ends came to 19 bases. Germline V gene lookup returns CDR1 MGHDK and CDR2 SYGVNS. CDR3 coding DNA: TGTGCCAGCAGTGACCTTGGCCTGGGAGCCCTGGGCTACACCTTC. Its protein is CASSDLGLGALGYTF.

This sequence joins TRBV11-2 and TRBJ2-1; D is ambiguous. Germline V gene data show CDR1 as SGHAT and CDR2 as FQNNGV. The CDR3 has 18 residues. V was shortened by 2 bases and J by 0 bases, with 17 bases between the two germline ends. DNA for the CDR3: TGTGCCAGCAGCTTAAGATTAGACCCGAGGAGCTCCTACAATGAGCAGTTCTTC. Translated, it gives CASSLRLDPRSSYNEQFF.

This clone appeared a single time. The chain uses TRBV6-5 and TRBJ2-3; no reliable D call. The CDR3 runs 14 residues. The germline gives CDR1 MNHEY, CDR2 SVGAGI. V was trimmed by 6 bases and J by 2 bases, leaving 12 bases between them. The chain's CDR3 is CASSGGPATDTQYF. Written as DNA, the CDR3 is TGTGCCAGCAGCGGTGGTCCTGCCACAGATACGCAGTATTTT.

The chain carries TRBV30 and TRBJ2-7; D might be TRBD1 (6 bases). V was clipped by 6 bases and J by 3 bases, with 9 bases between them. Germline CDR1 and CDR2: GTSNPN and SVGIG (reference sequence). The CDR3 runs 11 residues. Here the CDR3 DNA reads TGTGCCTGCAGGACAGTCTACGAGCAGTACTTC. This sequence encodes CACRTVYEQYF.

The rearrangement uses TRBV6-5 and TRBJ1-2, with 8 bases identical to TRBD1. J gave up 4 bases and V 7 bases, and 11 bases lay outside the gene matches. The CDR3 totals 15 residues. CDR1 and CDR2 (germline): MNHEY, SVGAGI. CDR3 sequence: CASTATGQAPYGYTF. CDR3 bases: TGTGCCAGCACCGCGACGGGACAGGCTCCCTATGGCTACACCTTC.

The chain uses TRBV9 and TRBJ1-3, with TRBD1 matching 7 bases. CDR1 SGDLS and CDR2 YYNGEE come from the germline V gene. Trimming at V came to 0 bases and at J to 0 bases, leaving 6 bases not matched to a gene. This CDR3 has 17 amino acids. CDR3 in amino acids: CASSVDQGVLSGNTIYF. In DNA, the CDR3 is TGTGCCAGCAGCGTAGATCAGGGGGTCCTCTCTGGAAACACCATATATTTT.

The CDR3 DNA follows: TGTGCCAGCAGCCCTCAGGTTTCATCCTACGAGCAGTACTTC. Translating gives CASSPQVSSYEQYF. The chain uses TRBV9 and TRBJ2-7, with D unresolved. The V end was cut by 4 bases, the J end by 1 base, with 12 bases between. CDR1 and CDR2 (germline): SGDLS, YYNGEE. The CDR3 extends over 14 amino acids.

J is TRBJ1-2 and V is TRBV5-4; D not resolved. The CDR3 runs 15 residues. Trimming stripped 1 base from V and 0 bases from J, with 10 bases between. CDR1 is SGHNT, CDR2 YYREEE, per germline (reference sequence). The CDR3 nucleotides are TGTGCCAGCAGCTTGATGTTCGAGACTAACTATGGCTACACCTTC. Residues: CASSLMFETNYGYTF. The whole variable domain, filled in from reference TRBV5-4 and TRBJ1-2, reads ETGVTQSPTHLIKTRGQQVTLRCSSQSGHNTVSWYQQALGQGPQFIFQYYREEENGRGNFPPRFSGLQFPNYSSELNVNALELDDSALYLCASSLMFETNYGYTFGSGTRLTVV.

The chain couples TRBV5-1 to TRBJ2-7; TRBD2 matches 16 bases. Trimming removed 4 bases from V and 6 bases from J; junction bases left unmatched: 10. Germline values: CDR1 SGHRS, CDR2 YFSETQ. This CDR3 is built from 17 residues. CDR3 residues: CASSPGGLAGGPGEQYF. The CDR3 DNA follows: TGCGCCAGCAGCCCGGGGGGACTAGCGGGAGGGCCGGGCGAGCAGTACTTC.

Only a few counts were recorded for this clone. The CDR3 sequence is CASSLGQGSDTQYF. The CDR3, as DNA: TGCGCCAGCAGCCTGGGACAGGGGTCAGATACGCAGTATTTT. The chain links TRBV5-1 to TRBJ2-3; 10 bases match TRBD1. The germline gives CDR1 SGHRS, CDR2 YFSETQ. The CDR3 contains 14 residues. Trimming cost V 4 bases and J 4 bases; bases outside gene matches: 3.

The gene calls are TRBV27 and TRBJ1-4; 7 bases map to TRBD1. V trimming: 6 bases; J trimming: 3 bases; junction bases outside the gene matches: 4. CDR3 length: 14 amino acids. CDR1 and CDR2 from the germline V gene are MNHEY and SMNVEV (reference sequence). CDR3 in DNA: TGTGCCAGCAGACCACAGGGGCCTAATGAAAAACTGTTTTTT. It encodes CASRPQGPNEKLFF.

The rearrangement joins TRBV28 to TRBJ1-3, with D uncertain. CDR1 and CDR2 from the germline V gene are MDHEN and SYDVKM. Trimming cost V 11 bases and J 2 bases, with 13 bases left between them. The CDR3 is 13 residues long. This chain's CDR3 is CASTLRAGNTIYF. For the CDR3, the DNA is TGTGCCTCGACCCTGCGGGCTGGAAACACCATATATTTT.

The rearrangement links TRBV27 to TRBJ1-2; 10 nucleotides agree with TRBD1. The CDR3 totals 15 residues. V gave up 4 bases and J gave up 8 bases; unmatched junction bases: 10. Germline V lookup: CDR1 MNHEY, CDR2 SMNVEV (reference sequence). In DNA form, the CDR3 reads TGTGCCAGCAGTTCTTGGGGACAGGGGTTCGGGGGCTACACCTTC. Translation: CASSSWGQGFGGYTF.

The chain joins TRBV9 to TRBJ2-7; TRBD1 might be the D (6 bases). The V gene lost 3 bases and the J gene lost 0 bases, with 16 bases spanning the gap. This CDR3 region has 16 residues. CDR1 SGDLS and CDR2 YYNGEE come from the germline V gene. The chain's CDR3 is CASSDGQKDFSYEQYF. CDR3 nucleotides: TGTGCCAGCAGCGACGGACAGAAGGATTTCTCCTACGAGCAGTACTTC.

The chain employs TRBV7-8 and TRBJ1-2; 9 bases line up with TRBD1. The germline CDR1 and CDR2 sequences are SGHVS and FQNEAQ. The length of the CDR3 is 14 residues. The trim removed 1 base at V and 7 bases at J, leaving 4 bases unmatched. In DNA form, the CDR3 reads TGTGCCAGCAGCTTAGGGGGACAGGGCTTTGGCTACACCTTC. Its translation is CASSLGGQGFGYTF.